This entry concerns a single T cell receptor (beta chain). Its antigen target is currently unknown. Per-base qualities were not stored, and no clone one base away is much larger. Between the V and J ends, shortened by 0 bases and 15 bases respectively, the junction contains 21 bases. The CDR3 holds 15 amino acids from the cysteine to the phenylalanine. The read is trimmed to its CDR3 DNA, 45 bases read in frame from base 1. The germline V gene yields SGHTA for CDR1 and FQGNSA for CDR2. Using the deep immunoSEQ assay, TCR CDR3 regions were amplified from genomic DNA by multiplex PCR. Extracted genomic DNA from each cell subset was distributed evenly across all wells of several immunoSEQ 96-well plates, and each plate was treated as a replicate. For sorted subsets, around 0.2 ug genomic DNA, equal to 30,000 or so T cell genomes, was loaded into each replicate PCR. The purified libraries were quantified using a Qubit 3.0 fluorometer, sized with a Bioanalyzer 2100, and then quantified again using the KAPA Library Quantification kit. A separate single-read 150-cycle Illumina NextSeq 550 flow cell was used to sequence each immunoSEQ 96-well plate. The study's own analysis went as follows. The immunoSEQ output contained only junctional sequences without quality scores, so filtering could not match that applied to full-length reads. Sequences were annotated with PyIR, a Python wrapper for IgBLAST v1.9, and V/J genes and CDR3 were assigned using IMGT germline references. Any read was removed if the V/J assignment was weak (E-value above 1e-6), the CDR3 was missing, or the read contained stop codons, out-of-frame junctions, or ambiguous translated residues. V3J clonotypes were defined as sequences sharing an identical inferred V gene, J gene, and CDR3 amino acid sequence. To compute the percentage overlap between repertoires, the number of shared unique clonotypes was divided by the size of the smaller repertoire. Richness of each repertoire was evaluated using RTK rarefaction, the Chao1 estimator, and Recon v2.1 estimates of unobserved clonotypes. For all TCRbeta clonotypes obtained by the gDNA method from a handful of donors, generation probabilities were computed with OLGA. The immuneACCESS repertoire file appears here via TCRdb, limited to in-frame rearrangements. These files lack a portion of the clones; in checked studies, under half of the deficit traces to unresolved V genes, and the cause of the others is not known. For V, J and clone size, that table is used; D and trimming come from the DNA. Across this sample there are roughly 1.4 million clones, with just under 99% seen only once. The ten most abundant clones make up about 0.34% of the sample.

This sample is part of a study of shared clonotypes between healthy human individuals (TCRdb year 2020). Background for the entire study: The cohort comprised a couple of women and a few men aged 18 to 49 years. Between about 0.9 and 8.9 billion PBMCs per donor were obtained by leukapheresis. To estimate repertoire size and how much clonotypes are shared between individuals, the study performed deep sequencing of blood TCR repertoires from roughly five healthy adults. Per donor, three plates each were used for CD4 naive and CD4 memory, two for CD8 naive, and one for CD8 memory. To increase sequencing depth and limit assay-specific biases, TCR repertoire library preparation and sequencing were carried out by different laboratories using diverse techniques. Summary of the overall study and its limitations: Only blood was sampled, and tissue TCR repertoires likely differ from those in blood. Even with the large sequencing depth, rarefaction of the sorted-subset datasets indicated that sequencing was incomplete. Pairwise subsampling led to the expectation that sequencing depth would affect the degree of clonotype sharing among donors. Compared with non-shared clonotypes, the clonotypes found in all four sorted-subset donors had higher generation probabilities. Because the study included only a small number of donors, the genetic and exposure-history diversity represented was limited. Larger estimated clonotype richness was generally found for naive subsets than for memory subsets. Roughly 5% of naive CD4, 3.5% of naive CD8, 2.3% of memory CD4, and around 0.4% of memory CD8 clonotypes were shared across a few donors.

The donors were healthy, HIV-negative adults with no recently reported acute infections or vaccinations. Only Caucasian adults living in Nashville, Tennessee, USA were represented among the donors. CD4+ T cells were enriched by magnetic negative selection, after which naive cells were positively selected on CD45RA and the negative fraction was taken as the memory subset. Blood was obtained by leukapheresis, after which PBMCs were separated by Ficoll-Histopaque density gradient centrifugation and cryopreserved in liquid nitrogen vapor phase. Analytical flow cytometry was used to check the purity and quantity of every magnetically sorted T cell population. Genomic DNA was isolated from each sorted fraction and quantified by UV absorbance on a Nanodrop 2000c.

The receptor comes from a man aged 25 to 40 in good health. The sequence joins TRBV7-2 to TRBJ2-4; tentative D gene TRBD1, with 5 bases matching. Sequenced: naive CD4+ T cells sorted from blood. The sample's cell subset or site, from its label and the paper: CD45RA+ positively selected. The CDR3: CASSLAAGQEPSSYF. The sequenced DNA: TGTGCCAGCAGCTTAGCGGCAGGACAAGAACCATCCTCGTACTTC.